This T cell receptor (beta chain) comes out of a study of blood T cell repertoires in COVID-19. Participants came from about 23 US areas, aged about 18 to 100 years. Clinical histories supplied by participants themselves formed the basis of cohort assignment. This CDR3 is built from 12 residues. Germline V gene data show CDR1 as LGHDT and CDR2 as YNNKEL (reference sequence). Trimming pared 3 bases from V and 4 bases from J, leaving 4 bases between. The table came from immunoSEQ multiplex PCR; TCRdb's copy has only in-frame clones and leaves some out. The data hold some 150,000 clones, with around 79% observed a single time.

The clonotype was recovered from a woman aged 45-65 years who had recovered from COVID-19. V is TRBV3-1 (or the pseudogene TRBV3-2) and J is TRBJ1-5; D is uncertain. Specimen: PBMCs or T cells enriched from blood (not recorded which). CDR3 sequence (DNA): TGTGCCAGCAGCCACCAAAATCAGCCCCAGCATTTT. Translated: CASSHQNQPQHF.